One and the same sample provided the 22 T cell receptor beta chains below, sequenced in a study of T-cell reconstitution after alpha-beta-depleted transplantation in children. The TCRbeta library incorporated unique molecular identifiers. MiXCR, applied by TCRdb to the PCR reads, yields one record per CDR3 protein. The profile shows roughly 200,000 distinct CDR3 sequences, approximately 9% of them singletons. Sample: PBMCs from the stem cell graft donor, taken from the stem cell graft. Every receptor here comes from a human donor who donated a stem cell graft to a child with acute lymphoblastic leukemia.

At least ten counts were recorded for this clonotype. V and J are TRBV10-3 and TRBJ2-7; TRBD1 or TRBD2 may be the D gene (5 bases each). CDR1 and CDR2 (germline): ENHRY, SYGVKD. The V and J ends lost 1 base and 3 bases respectively, with 7 bases between them. The CDR3 length is 13 residues. The CDR3 nucleotides read TGTGCCATCAGTGAGTATGGGGGCTACGAGCAGTACTTC. It specifies CAISEYGGYEQYF.

In its sample, this clonotype was seen a few times. This chain joins TRBV14 and TRBJ1-2, with D tentatively TRBD1 (5 bases). In germline, CDR1 is SGHDN, CDR2 FVKESK. Between the trimmed V and J ends, which lost 1 base and 7 bases, there was a span of 10 bases. The CDR3 is made up of 13 amino acids. CDR3: CASSQVRGIGYTF. CDR3 nucleotides: TGTGCCAGCAGCCAAGTTAGGGGAATTGGCTACACCTTC.

This clonotype came up a few times. The chain couples TRBV6-5 to TRBJ1-1, with D perhaps TRBD1 (6 bases). The ends were cut back, 2 bases at V and 5 bases at J, with 12 bases in the middle. Looked up from germline, CDR1 is MNHEY and CDR2 is SVGAGI. The CDR3 length is 14 residues. In nucleotides, the CDR3 is TGTGCCAGCAGTTACCAAGGGGGGAGGACTGAAGCTTTCTTT. Amino acid sequence: CASSYQGGRTEAFF.

This clonotype was counted ten times or more. V is TRBV18 and J is TRBJ2-7; D gene uncertain. CDR3 length equals 11 residues. V lost 3 bases and J 4 bases, leaving 4 bases between the germline ends. Germline V gives CDR1 KGHSH, CDR2 LQKENI. The CDR3, as DNA: TGTGCCAGCTCACCTGATTACGAGCAGTACTTC. This codes for CASSPDYEQYF.

This chain connects TRBV7-2 to TRBJ2-7; D is possibly TRBD1 (6 bases). V gave up 3 bases and J gave up 2 bases, with 14 bases separating them. The germline V gene encodes CDR1 SGHTA and CDR2 FQGNSA. This CDR3 contains 15 residues. The CDR3 nucleotides read TGTGCCAGCAGCTTTGCACAGGGTGGCCCCTACGAGCAGTACTTC. It codes for CASSFAQGGPYEQYF.

This clonotype was detected ten times or more. V and J are TRBV5-6 and TRBJ2-3, with no clear D. With 4 bases removed from V and 4 bases from J, the gap between germline ends came to 7 bases. Per germline, CDR1 SGHDT and CDR2 YYEEEE. This CDR3 has 12 residues. This CDR3 reads CASSGSPDTQYF. The CDR3 DNA is TGTGCCAGCAGCGGGTCCCCAGATACGCAGTATTTT.

The chain links TRBV7-8 to TRBJ1-1; possibly TRBD1 for D (5 bases). Looked up from germline, CDR1 is SGHVS and CDR2 is FQNEAQ. The CDR3 is made up of 11 amino acids. V dropped 6 bases and J dropped 6 bases, with 8 bases sitting between them. The DNA of the CDR3 is TGTGCCAGCAGGGGACTTGCTGAAGCTTTCTTT. This translates into CASRGLAEAFF.

This clonotype was found many times. The CDR3 DNA reads TGCGCCAGCAGCCCAGGGTCTTATGACTATGGCTACACCTTC. This gives the protein CASSPGSYDYGYTF. The V and J genes are TRBV5-1 and TRBJ1-2; tentative D call: TRBD1 (5 bases). CDR3 length equals 14 residues. Germline CDR1 SGHRS, CDR2 YFSETQ. V dropped 4 bases and J dropped 3 bases, with 13 bases sitting between them. Complete variable domain (other parts from reference TRBV5-1 and TRBJ1-2): KAGVTQTPRYLIKTRGQQVTLSCSPISGHRSVSWYQQTPGQGLQFLFEYFSETQRNKGNFPGRFSGRQFSNSRSEMNVSTLELGDSALYLCASSPGSYDYGYTFGSGTRLTVV.

This clonotype was seen many times. This chain connects TRBV6-5 to TRBJ2-7; tentative D call: TRBD1 (5 bases). Trimming removed 4 bases at V and 5 bases at J, with 18 bases between. CDR3 length: 15 residues. Germline CDR1 is MNHEY and CDR2 is SVGAGI. CDR3 protein: CASSLNPRGADEQYF. CDR3 bases: TGTGCCAGCAGTTTAAACCCTAGGGGTGCCGACGAGCAGTACTTC.

The chain combines TRBV5-5 with TRBJ2-5, with TRBD1 matching over 7 bases. This CDR3 is 15 amino acids long. V gave up 6 bases and J gave up 5 bases; unmatched junction bases: 13. Germline-derived CDR1 and CDR2 are SGHKS and YYEKEE (reference sequence). CDR3 region: CASNYGQANKETQYF. CDR3 DNA: TGTGCCAGCAACTATGGACAGGCGAATAAGGAGACCCAGTACTTC.

There are a few counts of this clonotype. The V and J genes are TRBV12-3 or TRBV12-4 and TRBJ1-5; TRBD1 is a possible D gene (6 bases). With 3 bases removed from V and 1 base from J, the gap between germline ends came to 16 bases. The CDR3 extends over 17 amino acids. The CDR3 sequence: CASSLTGRGWSNQPQHF. Written as DNA, the CDR3 is TGTGCCAGCAGTTTGACAGGTAGGGGTTGGAGCAATCAGCCCCAGCATTTT.

This clonotype was detected a few times. The rearrangement links TRBV11-1 to TRBJ2-7, with 7 bases aligning to TRBD1. The CDR3 spans 16 residues. Per germline, CDR1 SGHAT and CDR2 FQDESV (reference sequence). The V gene end was trimmed by 5 bases and the J gene end by 3 bases; junction bases not matched to a gene: 13. CDR3 in DNA: TGTGCCAGCAGCCCCCGACAGGGTGCACTACGCTACGAGCAGTACTTC. Residues: CASSPRQGALRYEQYF.

In DNA, the CDR3 is TGTGCCAGCAGCGAGGACCCCGGTCAGCCCCAGCATTTT. This gives the protein CASSEDPGQPQHF. The gene calls are TRBV9 and TRBJ1-5; D gene ambiguous. The CDR3 runs to 13 residues. Germline CDR1 and CDR2: SGDLS and YYNGEE. The V end was cut by 3 bases, the J end by 6 bases, with 10 bases between. Filled out from reference TRBV9 and TRBJ1-5, the complete variable domain reads DSGVTQTPKHLITATGQRVTLRCSPRSGDLSVYWYQQSLDQGLQFLIQYYNGEERAKGNILERFSAQQFPDLHSELNLSSLELGDSALYFCASSEDPGQPQHFGDGTRLSIL.

This chain connects TRBV4-3 to TRBJ2-3; D not resolved. The CDR3 totals 15 residues. Germline-derived CDR1 and CDR2 are LGHNA and YSLEER. The V end was cut by 0 bases, the J end by 6 bases, with 13 bases between. In nucleotides, the CDR3 is TGCGCCAGCAGCCAAGATCCAGTAACTTCCGATACGCAGTATTTT. It is translated as CASSQDPVTSDTQYF.

V and J are TRBV18 and TRBJ1-6; D remains ambiguous. CDR1 is KGHSH and CDR2 is LQKENI in the germline V gene. The CDR3 length is 14 residues. V was pared by 2 bases and J by 6 bases, with 8 bases between. Written as DNA, the CDR3 is TGTGCCAGCTCACCAAAGGGATCTAATTCACCCCTCCACTTT. Encoded protein: CASSPKGSNSPLHF.

In regard to this clonotype: The junction and the germline gene differ at one end; a read error may be behind it. This sequence joins TRBV7-2 and TRBJ1-1, with D tentatively TRBD1 (6 bases). The CDR3 totals 15 residues. Per the germline V gene, CDR1 is SGHTA and CDR2 is FQGNSA. DNA of the CDR3: TGTGCCAGCAGCTTAGGCTTGACAGGTTTCACTGAAGCTTCCTTT. It yields the protein CASSLGLTGFTEASF.

This clonotype was recorded at least ten times. V gene TRBV7-2 combines with J gene TRBJ2-3; no clear D gene. Trimming removed 2 bases from V and 4 bases from J, with 7 bases in between. CDR3 length: 13 residues. CDR1 is SGHTA, CDR2 FQGNSA, per germline. CDR3 sequence reads: CASSLMGSDTQYF. The CDR3 DNA reads TGTGCCAGCAGCTTAATGGGGTCAGATACGCAGTATTTT.

V gene TRBV3-1 combines with J gene TRBJ2-4, with D perhaps assigned TRBD1 or TRBD2 (5 bases each). The V end was cut by 2 bases, the J end by 15 bases, with 26 bases between. This CDR3 is 16 amino acids long. The germline CDR1 and CDR2 sequences are LGHDT and YNNKEL (reference sequence). The CDR3: CASSQINLYRGSSPYF. The CDR3 nucleotides read TGTGCCAGCAGCCAAATCAACCTTTACCGGGGCTCTAGTCCGTACTTC.

J is TRBJ1-2 and V is TRBV20-1; D is perhaps TRBD1 (5 bases). The ends were cut back, 3 bases at V and 4 bases at J, with 15 bases in the middle. CDR3 size: 14 residues. The germline V gene has CDR1 DFQATT and CDR2 SNEGSKA (reference sequence). CDR3 amino acids: CSASGLGVPYGYTF. The DNA of the CDR3 is TGCAGTGCTAGCGGTCTGGGGGTCCCCTATGGCTACACCTTC.

This clonotype was observed many times. The chain combines TRBV5-1 with TRBJ2-2; 7 bases are a match to TRBD2. J lost 2 bases, V lost 5 bases, and 6 bases had no gene match. The CDR3 covers 15 residues. The V gene's germline CDR1 is SGHRS and CDR2 YFSETQ. CDR3: CASRIQRGNTGELFF. CDR3 bases: TGCGCCAGCAGGATCCAGCGGGGAAACACCGGGGAGCTGTTTTTT. The complete variable domain, with remaining parts taken from reference TRBV5-1 and TRBJ2-2, reads KAGVTQTPRYLIKTRGQQVTLSCSPISGHRSVSWYQQTPGQGLQFLFEYFSETQRNKGNFPGRFSGRQFSNSRSEMNVSTLELGDSALYLCASRIQRGNTGELFFGEGSRLTVL.

This clonotype was seen repeatedly, ten times or more. The chain couples TRBV19 to TRBJ1-5; the D gene is possibly TRBD1 (5 bases). From germline, CDR1 is LNHDA and CDR2 SQIVND (reference sequence). The CDR3 is 16 residues long. V was pared by 3 bases and J by 5 bases, with 17 bases between. This CDR3 is CASSIIRVVVDQPQHF. CDR3 sequence (DNA): TGTGCCAGTAGTATCATCAGGGTCGTGGTGGATCAGCCCCAGCATTTT.

This clonotype was seen repeatedly, ten times or more. This sequence joins TRBV20-1 and TRBJ2-3; tentatively, D is TRBD2 (5 bases). Trimming took off 7 bases at V and 9 bases at J, with 20 bases between the two ends. This CDR3 is 13 amino acids long. From germline, CDR1 is DFQATT and CDR2 SNEGSKA (reference sequence). DNA of the CDR3: TGCAGTGGGGCCTTGAGAGGGCAGGTAACGCAGTATTTT. This encodes CSGALRGQVTQYF.